The 28 T cell receptor beta chains below were found in one sample sequenced in a study of CD8 T cells in Susac syndrome. Random hexamers were used to reverse transcribe the RNA input (0.5 to 1 ug). TCRdb reprocessed the immunoSEQ multiplex PCR reads with MiXCR, giving one entry per CDR3 protein. The repertoire holds some 170,000 distinct CDR3 sequences, with over 85% as singletons. The specimen was CD4+ T cells from PBMCs. The receptors shown here come from a human donor in good health.

The chain uses TRBV4-1 and TRBJ1-3; no clear D gene. The germline V gene has CDR1 MGHRA and CDR2 YSYEKL. Trimming shortened V by 0 bases and J by 2 bases, and 14 bases separated the two germline ends. The CDR3 length is 17 residues. In DNA, the CDR3 is TGCGCCAGCAGCCAAGATTTCGGGAATAGGGCTGGAAACACCATATATTTT. Translated, it gives CASSQDFGNRAGNTIYF.

This chain connects TRBV5-4 to TRBJ2-1; D is undetermined. The CDR3 length is 15 residues. V lost 0 bases and J lost 6, with 13 bases in between. Germline CDR1 reads SGHNT; CDR2 reads YYREEE (reference sequence). The CDR3 protein is CASSLGPKLPNEQFF. In nucleotides, the CDR3 is TGTGCCAGCAGCTTGGGTCCAAAGCTCCCCAATGAGCAGTTCTTC.

The rearrangement links TRBV5-4 to TRBJ2-6, with 7 bases that match TRBD1. CDR1 is SGHNT, CDR2 YYREEE, per germline (reference sequence). Trimming at V came to 6 bases and at J to 2 bases, leaving 5 bases not matched to a gene. CDR3 length: 15 residues. The CDR3, as DNA: TGTGCCAGCACACTAACAGGGGCTGGGGCCAACGTCCTGACTTTC. Its protein is CASTLTGAGANVLTF.

The rearrangement uses TRBV5-4 and TRBJ2-6; tentative D call: TRBD1 (6 bases). CDR3 length equals 16 residues. Trimming left V 0 bases short and J 1 base short, with 8 bases between. Germline values: CDR1 SGHNT, CDR2 YYREEE (reference sequence). This chain's CDR3 is CASSLGQGSGANVLTF. CDR3 nucleotides: TGTGCCAGCAGCTTGGGTCAGGGGTCTGGGGCCAACGTCCTGACTTTC. Drawing the rest from reference TRBV5-4 and TRBJ2-6, the complete variable domain is ETGVTQSPTHLIKTRGQQVTLRCSSQSGHNTVSWYQQALGQGPQFIFQYYREEENGRGNFPPRFSGLQFPNYSSELNVNALELDDSALYLCASSLGQGSGANVLTFGAGSRLTVL.

The rearrangement uses TRBV5-1 and TRBJ1-5, with 9 bases lining up with TRBD1. Germline lookup yields CDR1 SGHRS and CDR2 YFSETQ. The CDR3 length is 14 residues. Trimming removed 4 bases from V and 5 bases from J; junction bases left unmatched: 4. This CDR3 reads CASSRGQGDQPQHF. The CDR3 region has the DNA TGCGCCAGCAGCCGGGGACAGGGAGATCAGCCCCAGCATTTT.

The gene calls are TRBV7-3 and TRBJ2-7; TRBD1 is a possible D gene (6 bases). The ends were cut back, 5 bases at V and 2 bases at J, with 16 bases in the middle. The germline CDR1 and CDR2 sequences are SGHTA and FQGTGA. The CDR3 covers 15 residues. CDR3 coding DNA: TGTGCCAGCAGCCGGCAGGCAGGGGTTACCTACGAGCAGTACTTC. Amino acids: CASSRQAGVTYEQYF.

The V call is TRBV10-2, the J call TRBJ2-1, with TRBD2 matching over 9 bases. J gave up 9 bases and V 2 bases, and 8 bases lay outside the gene matches. Germline V gene lookup returns CDR1 WSHSY and CDR2 SAAADI. CDR3 size: 15 residues. The CDR3 is CASSEPAGGQSEQFF. The CDR3 nucleotides read TGCGCCAGCAGTGAGCCGGCGGGGGGGCAAAGTGAGCAGTTCTTC.

This clonotype was observed once. This sequence joins TRBV3-1 and TRBJ1-2; a possible D gene is TRBD1 (6 bases). Trimming removed 1 base from V and 0 bases from J, with 12 bases in between. The CDR3 runs 16 residues. CDR1 and CDR2 (germline): LGHDT, YNNKEL (reference sequence). This CDR3 is CASSQVGTLPNYGYTF. CDR3 coding DNA: TGTGCCAGCAGCCAAGTTGGGACATTACCTAACTATGGCTACACCTTC.

The genes are TRBV7-2 and TRBJ1-1; no firm D call. V was pared by 7 bases and J by 0 bases, with 9 bases between. The CDR3 length is 13 residues. CDR1 and CDR2 from the germline V gene are SGHTA and FQGNSA. The CDR3 DNA follows: TGTGCCAGCACATTGTACATGAACACTGAAGCTTTCTTT. Its protein is CASTLYMNTEAFF.

V gene TRBV24-1 combines with J gene TRBJ2-7; unclear D gene. The CDR3 length is 19 residues. Germline CDR1 is KGHDR and CDR2 is SFDVKD. V was shortened by 4 bases and J by 2 bases, with 26 bases between the two germline ends. The CDR3 sequence: CATSELQKLALEKAYEQYF. In DNA form, the CDR3 reads TGTGCCACCAGTGAGCTGCAGAAGCTCGCCTTGGAGAAGGCCTACGAGCAGTACTTC.

The chain couples TRBV3-1 to TRBJ2-5; 12 bases line up with TRBD1. The V gene end was trimmed by 4 bases and the J gene end by 5 bases; junction bases not matched to a gene: 5. CDR3 size: 15 residues. In germline, CDR1 is LGHDT, CDR2 YNNKEL (reference sequence). In nucleotides, the CDR3 is TGTGCCAGCAGCCCTCCGGGACAGGGGGCTGAGACCCAGTACTTC. Translated, it gives CASSPPGQGAETQYF.

The CDR3: CASSYTGAGPGYTF. The CDR3 DNA is TGTGCCAGCAGTTATACCGGGGCGGGCCCTGGCTACACCTTC. This rearrangement joins TRBV12-3 or TRBV12-4 to TRBJ1-2, with a weak D call TRBD1 (5 bases). Trimming left V 4 bases short and J 7 bases short, with 16 bases between. The CDR3 runs 14 residues.

The chain links TRBV2 to TRBJ2-6; TRBD1 might be the D (6 bases). Trimming cost V 7 bases and J 0 bases, with 16 bases left between them. The CDR3 is 17 residues long. CDR1 SNHLY and CDR2 FYNNEI come from the germline V gene. This chain's CDR3 is CASTSGQFISGANVLTF. CDR3 bases: TGTGCCAGCACCTCTGGACAGTTTATCTCTGGGGCCAACGTCCTGACTTTC.

The chain couples TRBV12-3 or TRBV12-4 to TRBJ2-3; possibly TRBD1 for D (6 bases). V lost 4 bases to trimming and J lost 10 bases, with 12 bases between them. The CDR3 covers 12 residues. The DNA of the CDR3 is TGTGCCAGCAGTTCCCAGGGGAGTGCGCAGTATTTT. This translates into CASSSQGSAQYF.

The V gene is TRBV7-9, the J gene TRBJ1-2; D is unresolved. Germline V gene sequence: CDR1 SEHNR, CDR2 FQNEAQ (reference sequence). This CDR3 comprises 16 residues. Trimming stripped 4 bases from V and 7 bases from J, with 22 bases between. In DNA form, the CDR3 reads TGTGCCAGCAGCTCCACGGTTGGGTCAGTTTTACTTGGCTACACCTTC. It translates to CASSSTVGSVLLGYTF.

This chain joins TRBV5-1 and TRBJ2-7; tentatively, D is TRBD1 (6 bases). Trimming shortened V by 2 bases and J by 2 bases, and 11 bases separated the two germline ends. Germline V gene lookup returns CDR1 SGHRS and CDR2 YFSETQ. CDR3 size: 14 residues. The CDR3, as DNA: TGCGCCAGCAGCTTCGACAGGAACACCTACGAGCAGTACTTC. It yields the protein CASSFDRNTYEQYF.

This sequence joins TRBV23-1 and TRBJ2-1; the match to TRBD2 covers 14 bases. TRBV23-1 is sorted into the ORF group, with uncertain function. This CDR3 is 19 amino acids long. J was trimmed by 6 bases and V by 3 bases; bases with no gene match: 13. The CDR3 region has the DNA TGCGCCAGCAGTCACGGACTAGCGGGGGGACCCCCCCCCGTCAATGAGCAGTTCTTC. It encodes CASSHGLAGGPPPVNEQFF.

In this sample, this clonotype turned up a few times. This chain joins TRBV5-4 and TRBJ2-5, with a possible D match to TRBD1 (5 bases). CDR1 is SGHNT and CDR2 is YYREEE in the germline V gene (reference sequence). The V end was cut by 0 bases, the J end by 4 bases, with 10 bases between. The CDR3 covers 14 residues. CDR3 residues: CASSLDSRAETQYF. CDR3 DNA sequence: TGTGCCAGCAGCTTGGATAGCAGGGCAGAGACCCAGTACTTC.

The V gene is TRBV7-2, the J gene TRBJ1-6, with no clear D. CDR1 and CDR2 from the germline V gene are SGHTA and FQGNSA. The V end was cut by 2 bases, the J end by 8 bases, with 4 bases between. The CDR3 has 12 amino acids. The CDR3 loop reads CASSLRHSPLHF. The CDR3 DNA is TGTGCCAGCAGCTTAAGGCATTCACCCCTCCACTTT.

This chain connects TRBV3-1 to TRBJ1-5; tentative D call: TRBD1 (5 bases). The CDR3 is made up of 12 amino acids. From germline, CDR1 is LGHDT and CDR2 YNNKEL (reference sequence). The V end lost 6 bases, the J end lost 4 bases, and 7 bases lay between the germline ends. The CDR3 DNA reads TGTGCCAGCAGGCAGGGAAATCAGCCCCAGCATTTT. Translation: CASRQGNQPQHF.

The chain links TRBV19 to TRBJ1-1, with 9 bases fitting TRBD1. This CDR3 has 18 residues. Germline trimming cut 6 bases from V and 1 base from J; bases unmatched to any gene: 15. Germline V CDR1 and CDR2: LNHDA, SQIVND (reference sequence). The CDR3 DNA reads TGTGCCAGTAGCCCGAACCGACAGGGGGAGAATCCGAACACTGAAGCTTTCTTT. Residues: CASSPNRQGENPNTEAFF.

The chain links TRBV18 to TRBJ2-1; D unresolved. CDR1 is KGHSH and CDR2 is LQKENI in the germline V gene. The V and J ends lost 3 bases and 8 bases respectively, with 8 bases between them. This CDR3 contains 12 residues. The CDR3 nucleotides are TGTGCCAGCTCACCCTCGGTCTATGAGCAGTTCTTC. Translation: CASSPSVYEQFF.

The chain links TRBV9 to TRBJ2-7, with 7 bases that match TRBD1. V lost 4 bases, J lost 7 bases, and 11 bases stayed unmatched. CDR3 size: 14 residues. Germline assignment: CDR1 SGDLS and CDR2 YYNGEE. CDR3 DNA sequence: TGTGCCAGCAGCCCCTCTGGACAGGCGCGGGAGCAGTACTTC. It yields the protein CASSPSGQAREQYF.

The chain joins TRBV5-1 to TRBJ2-2, with D possibly being TRBD2 (5 bases). CDR1 is SGHRS, CDR2 YFSETQ, per germline. V lost 9 bases and J 7 bases, leaving 10 bases between the germline ends. The CDR3 loop spans 11 amino acids. CDR3 nucleotides: TGCGCCACCAGAGAGGGCGGGGAGCTGTTTTTT. The encoded protein is CATREGGELFF.

This sequence joins TRBV20-1 and TRBJ1-2; 7 bases map to TRBD1. The trim removed 6 bases at V and 8 bases at J, leaving 6 bases unmatched. The CDR3 totals 11 residues. Per the germline V gene, CDR1 is DFQATT and CDR2 is SNEGSKA (reference sequence). The CDR3 loop reads CSAYDRAGYTF. The CDR3 region has the DNA TGCAGTGCCTACGACAGGGCCGGCTACACCTTC.

The rearrangement uses TRBV6-5 and TRBJ1-1; D might be TRBD1 (5 bases). The germline gives CDR1 MNHEY, CDR2 SVGAGI. The CDR3 totals 13 residues. The V gene lost 7 bases and the J gene lost 9 bases, with 18 bases spanning the gap. CDR3 residues: CASTSGRGGKAFF. CDR3 nucleotide sequence: TGTGCCAGCACCTCCGGTCGTGGGGGTAAAGCTTTCTTT.

The chain is built from TRBV12-3 or TRBV12-4 and TRBJ1-6; 7 nucleotides align to TRBD1. CDR3 length: 14 residues. V lost 6 bases, J lost 14 bases, and 13 bases stayed unmatched. The CDR3 DNA sequence: TGTGCCAGCAGCCCCGTCAGCCCAGGGGGGACCCTCCACTTT. This translates into CASSPVSPGGTLHF.

V and J are TRBV29-1 and TRBJ1-2; maybe TRBD1 (5 bases). Trimming took off 7 bases at V and 9 bases at J, with 15 bases between the two ends. Germline loops: CDR1 SQVTM, CDR2 ANQGSEA. This CDR3 contains 11 residues. CDR3 DNA sequence: TGCAGCGCCTTCACCAGGGATAGCTACACCTTC. Translated, it gives CSAFTRDSYTF.